Each of the 24 T cell receptor beta chains below was sequenced from the same sample in a study of T cell changes during pregnancy in multiple sclerosis. Only in-frame clones appear in the TCRdb table, and some are missing; sequencing was by immunoSEQ multiplex PCR. The data hold more than 40,000 clones, with about 90% observed a single time. The sequencing used CD8+ T cells from peripheral blood mononuclear cells, collected after pregnancy. These receptors originate from a female donor with multiple sclerosis, enrolled in a pregnancy study.

The genes are TRBV7-2 and TRBJ2-3, with 11 nucleotides matching TRBD2. Per germline, CDR1 SGHTA and CDR2 FQGNSA. V gave up 4 bases and J gave up 5 bases; unmatched junction bases: 2. CDR3 length: 14 amino acids. The CDR3 DNA is TGTGCCAGCAGCTCAGGACTAGCGGGAGATACGCAGTATTTT. Protein product: CASSSGLAGDTQYF.

The chain joins TRBV6-5 to TRBJ2-3; 8 positions match TRBD2. V dropped 5 bases and J dropped 4; count of bases not matched to a gene: 8. Germline CDR1 is MNHEY and CDR2 is SVGAGI. The CDR3 sequence is 15 residues long. For the CDR3, the DNA is TGTGCCAGCAGTATTCCGGGGGGGCTAGCAGATACGCAGTATTTT. This sequence encodes CASSIPGGLADTQYF.

V is TRBV7-8 and J is TRBJ2-1; TRBD2 agrees at 7 bases. The J segment lost 9 bases and the V segment lost 2 bases, leaving 10 bases of the junction unmatched. Per germline, CDR1 SGHVS and CDR2 FQNEAQ. The CDR3 runs 15 residues. CDR3 sequence (DNA): TGTGCCAGCAGCTTAATTACCGGGGGAGGGATTGAGCAGTTCTTC. Translated, it gives CASSLITGGGIEQFF.

The chain is built from TRBV4-3 and TRBJ1-1; D is perhaps TRBD1 (6 bases). Per germline, CDR1 LGHNA and CDR2 YSLEER. V was shortened by 0 bases and J by 1 base, with 12 bases between the two germline ends. The CDR3 has 16 residues. The CDR3 here is CASSQENRVGNTEAFF. The CDR3, as DNA: TGCGCCAGCAGCCAAGAGAACAGGGTGGGGAACACTGAAGCTTTCTTT.

This clone was detected a few times. V is TRBV5-1 and J is TRBJ2-1, with 7 bases aligning to TRBD2. The V segment lost 0 bases and the J segment 4 bases; nucleotides outside the gene matches: 4. Germline V CDR1 and CDR2: SGHRS, YFSETQ. There are 15 residues in the CDR3. The CDR3 DNA is TGCGCCAGCAGCTTGGCTAGCGGCGATTACAATGAGCAGTTCTTC. Its translation is CASSLASGDYNEQFF.

The chain recombines TRBV4-3 with TRBJ1-2, with TRBD1 matching 10 bases. The CDR3 has 16 amino acids. Germline CDR1 LGHNA, CDR2 YSLEER. V dropped 0 bases and J dropped 2; count of bases not matched to a gene: 3. CDR3: CASSQEGQGPNYGYTF. The CDR3 DNA reads TGCGCCAGCAGCCAAGAGGGACAGGGGCCGAACTATGGCTACACCTTC.

The chain carries TRBV29-1 and TRBJ2-1; 12 bases agree with TRBD2. The CDR3 sequence is 16 residues long. Germline V gene lookup returns CDR1 SQVTM and CDR2 ANQGSEA. DNA of the CDR3: TGCACCTATGGACTAGCGGGAAGTACGTACTACAATGAGCAGTTCTTC. Translating it yields CTYGLAGSTYYNEQFF.

The chain links TRBV2 to TRBJ1-1; 8 bases map to TRBD1. The junction had 13 bases not matched to a gene; V was cut back by 3 bases and J by 4 bases. The length of the CDR3 is 17 residues. The germline V gene has CDR1 SNHLY and CDR2 FYNNEI. The CDR3 DNA reads TGTGCCAGCAGTGACCTCCGGGACAGGCCTGGGACCACTGAAGCTTTCTTT. It specifies CASSDLRDRPGTTEAFF.

The J gene is TRBJ1-5, the V gene TRBV29-1; 7 nucleotides match TRBD1. Germline values: CDR1 SQVTM, CDR2 ANQGSEA. V gave up 7 bases and J gave up 4 bases; unmatched junction bases: 7. CDR3 length: 13 residues. CDR3 amino acids: CSARTGVNQPQHF. CDR3 in DNA: TGCAGCGCAAGAACAGGGGTAAATCAGCCCCAGCATTTT.

Of note for this clone: This sequence may be a read error, since a much larger clone differs from it by one base. The chain is built from TRBV2 and TRBJ1-5; D perhaps matches TRBD1 (5 bases). V lost 4 bases to trimming and J lost 5 bases, with 15 bases between them. The CDR3 extends over 15 amino acids. Germline values: CDR1 SNHLY, CDR2 FYNNEI. CDR3 nucleotides: TGTGCCAGCAGTGTCAGGGCCAACGATTATCAGCCCCAGCATTTT. Amino acids: CASSVRANDYQPQHF.

The genes are TRBV5-4 and TRBJ2-1; 8 nucleotides align to TRBD1. The J segment lost 7 bases and the V segment lost 5 bases, leaving 11 bases of the junction unmatched. CDR3 length equals 15 residues. The germline CDR1 and CDR2 sequences are SGHNT and YYREEE (reference sequence). CDR3 nucleotides: TGTGCCAGCAGTCGGGGAGCCCAGGGGGCGAATGAGCAGTTCTTC. Residues: CASSRGAQGANEQFF.

This clone has a single count. The chain carries TRBV19 and TRBJ2-1, with 9 bases fitting TRBD2. Per germline, CDR1 LNHDA and CDR2 SQIVND (reference sequence). V gave up 5 bases and J gave up 2 bases; unmatched junction bases: 4. This CDR3 comprises 15 residues. Here the CDR3 reads CASSLLAGTYNEQFF. The CDR3 region has the DNA TGTGCCAGTAGTTTGCTAGCGGGAACCTACAATGAGCAGTTCTTC.

The rearrangement joins TRBV18 to TRBJ2-2; 11 bases agree with TRBD2. The germline gives CDR1 KGHSH, CDR2 LQKENI. The CDR3 loop spans 16 amino acids. V dropped 3 bases and J dropped 7; count of bases not matched to a gene: 7. CDR3 amino acids: CASSPILAGDNGELFF. CDR3 DNA sequence: TGTGCCAGCTCACCTATACTAGCGGGAGACAACGGGGAGCTGTTTTTT. The full variable domain, completed using reference TRBV18 and TRBJ2-2, is NAGVMQNPRHLVRRRGQEARLRCSPMKGHSHVYWYRQLPEEGLKFMVYLQKENIIDESGMPKERFSAEFPKEGPSILRIQQVVRGDSAAYFCASSPILAGDNGELFFGEGSRLTVL.

The rearrangement links TRBV29-1 to TRBJ1-1; D unclear. CDR1 SQVTM and CDR2 ANQGSEA come from the germline V gene. V lost 4 bases to trimming and J lost 4 bases, with 10 bases between them. The CDR3 is 12 residues long. The CDR3 loop reads CSVAPGFTEAFF. DNA of the CDR3: TGCAGCGTTGCCCCGGGGTTCACTGAAGCTTTCTTT.

This chain connects TRBV7-9 to TRBJ2-1; 13 bases are a match to TRBD2. CDR3 length: 16 residues. CDR1 and CDR2 from the germline V gene are SEHNR and FQNEAQ (reference sequence). Trimming at V came to 5 bases and at J to 3 bases, leaving 4 bases not matched to a gene. The CDR3: CASSRTSGGVYNEQFF. CDR3 coding DNA: TGTGCCAGCAGCCGGACTAGCGGGGGCGTCTACAATGAGCAGTTCTTC. The complete variable domain, with remaining parts taken from reference TRBV7-9 and TRBJ2-1, reads DTGVSQNPRHKITKRGQNVTFRCDPISEHNRLYWYRQTLGQGPEFLTYFQNEAQLEKSRLLSDRFSAERPKGSFSTLEIQRTEQGDSAMYLCASSRTSGGVYNEQFFGPGTRLTVL.

The J gene is TRBJ2-1, the V gene TRBV4-1; perhaps TRBD2 as D (5 bases). The CDR3 spans 15 residues. The V gene lost 4 bases and the J gene lost 8 bases, with 18 bases spanning the gap. Germline V gene sequence: CDR1 MGHRA, CDR2 YSYEKL. The CDR3 is CASSPQRSPKDEQFF. CDR3 DNA: TGCGCCAGCAGCCCGCAGCGGAGTCCCAAGGATGAGCAGTTCTTC.

The rearrangement links TRBV5-1 to TRBJ1-4; D gene unclear. Germline V gene lookup returns CDR1 SGHRS and CDR2 YFSETQ. V dropped 6 bases and J dropped 5 bases, with 8 bases sitting between them. The CDR3 is 12 amino acids. Here the CDR3 DNA reads TGCGCCAGCACCTCCCCCAATGAAAAACTGTTTTTT. Translating it yields CASTSPNEKLFF. The complete variable domain, with remaining parts taken from reference TRBV5-1 and TRBJ1-4, reads KAGVTQTPRYLIKTRGQQVTLSCSPISGHRSVSWYQQTPGQGLQFLFEYFSETQRNKGNFPGRFSGRQFSNSRSEMNVSTLELGDSALYLCASTSPNEKLFFGSGTQLSVL.

The chain couples TRBV5-4 to TRBJ1-1; D is uncertain. The CDR3 length is 14 residues. Germline CDR1 and CDR2: SGHNT and YYREEE (reference sequence). Trimming cost V 7 bases and J 0 bases, with 13 bases left between them. The CDR3: CASGLSSMNTEAFF. Here the CDR3 DNA reads TGTGCCAGCGGGCTCTCCTCAATGAACACTGAAGCTTTCTTT. Looking up the rest from reference TRBV5-4 and TRBJ1-1 gives the full variable domain: ETGVTQSPTHLIKTRGQQVTLRCSSQSGHNTVSWYQQALGQGPQFIFQYYREEENGRGNFPPRFSGLQFPNYSSELNVNALELDDSALYLCASGLSSMNTEAFFGQGTRLTVV.

This clone was picked up one time. The chain links TRBV7-9 to TRBJ1-1; 8 bases align to TRBD1. Germline values: CDR1 SEHNR, CDR2 FQNEAQ (reference sequence). There are 13 residues in the CDR3. The V and J ends lost 4 bases and 3 bases, in that order; junction bases with no gene match: 1. The CDR3 loop reads CASSSDRDTEAFF. The CDR3 DNA is TGTGCCAGCAGCTCGGACAGGGACACTGAAGCTTTCTTT. The whole variable domain, filled in from reference TRBV7-9 and TRBJ1-1, reads DTGVSQNPRHKITKRGQNVTFRCDPISEHNRLYWYRQTLGQGPEFLTYFQNEAQLEKSRLLSDRFSAERPKGSFSTLEIQRTEQGDSAMYLCASSSDRDTEAFFGQGTRLTVV.

The rearrangement uses TRBV5-8 and TRBJ2-7; a possible D gene is TRBD1 (6 bases). Between the trimmed V and J ends, which lost 3 bases and 3 bases, there was a span of 13 bases. The CDR3 length is 14 residues. Germline V gene sequence: CDR1 SGHTS, CDR2 YDEGEE. The CDR3 spells CASSSRDTYYEQYF. CDR3 DNA sequence: TGTGCCAGCAGCTCCCGGGACACTTACTACGAGCAGTACTTC.

The chain carries TRBV27 and TRBJ1-4, with D maybe TRBD1 (6 bases). The CDR3 length is 16 residues. Trimming pared 4 bases from V and 3 bases from J, leaving 15 bases between. Looked up from germline, CDR1 is MNHEY and CDR2 is SMNVEV (reference sequence). The CDR3 sequence is CASSSFRGTANEKLFF. In DNA, the CDR3 is TGTGCCAGCAGTTCGTTCAGGGGAACCGCTAATGAAAAACTGTTTTTT.

CDR3 DNA: TGTGCCAGCAGTTACTCAGAAGGGGCCGGCTACACCTTC. It translates to CASSYSEGAGYTF. V and J are TRBV6-5 and TRBJ1-2; D may be TRBD1 (5 bases). The CDR3 has 13 residues. Trimming pared 0 bases from V and 8 bases from J, leaving 10 bases between. Germline V gives CDR1 MNHEY, CDR2 SVGAGI.

This clone has only a few counts. The chain uses TRBV7-8 and TRBJ2-7, with a tentative D call TRBD1 (6 bases). CDR1 and CDR2 from the germline V gene are SGHVS and FQNEAQ. V was cut by 5 bases and J by 0 bases, with 14 bases left in between. This CDR3 is built from 15 residues. CDR3 DNA sequence: TGTGCCAGCAGCCAGAGGCAGGGGCCCTCCTACGAGCAGTACTTC. It encodes CASSQRQGPSYEQYF. The full variable domain, with the rest looked up from reference TRBV7-8 and TRBJ2-7, is GAGVSQSPRYKVAKRGQDVALRCDPISGHVSLFWYQQALGQGPEFLTYFQNEAQLDKSGLPSDRFFAERPEGSVSTLKIQRTQQEDSAVYLCASSQRQGPSYEQYFGPGTRLTVT.

A few counts support this clone. This chain joins TRBV30 and TRBJ1-5; D gene unclear. Trimming removed 3 bases at V and 0 bases at J, with 6 bases between. CDR1 GTSNPN and CDR2 SVGIG come from the germline V gene (reference sequence). The CDR3 runs 13 residues. Here the CDR3 reads CAWSVFSNQPQHF. In DNA, the CDR3 is TGTGCCTGGAGCGTCTTTAGCAATCAGCCCCAGCATTTT.